These 21 T cell receptor beta chains share one sample of origin, sequenced in a study of T cell responses to AZD1222 COVID-19 vaccine. TCRdb's copy holds only in-frame clones and misses some; the assay was immunoSEQ multiplex PCR. Of approximately 92,000 clones in the sample, 70% to 90% were seen once. The specimen comprised peripheral blood, sampled on day 0 of AZD1222 vaccination. Source of these receptors: an adult in good health.

The V gene is TRBV6-4, the J gene TRBJ2-7, with 9 bases identical to TRBD1. The CDR3 sequence is 13 residues long. The junction had 4 bases not matched to a gene; V was cut back by 6 bases and J by 4 bases. CDR1 is MRHNA and CDR2 is SNTAGT in the germline V gene. Written as DNA, the CDR3 is TGTGCCAGCAGGCACAGGGGGCTGTACGAGCAGTACGTC. This gives the protein CASRHRGLYEQYV.

The rearrangement uses TRBV29-1 and TRBJ2-1; 10 bases fit TRBD2. The germline CDR1 and CDR2 sequences are SQVTM and ANQGSEA. CDR3 length equals 16 residues. With V trimmed by 2 bases and J by 4 bases, 8 bases remained unmatched. The CDR3 region is CSVEIMGLALYNEQFF. In DNA, the CDR3 is TGCAGCGTTGAAATAATGGGACTAGCGCTTTACAATGAGCAGTTCTTC.

The V and J genes are TRBV5-6 and TRBJ2-3; D not certain. Per germline, CDR1 SGHDT and CDR2 YYEEEE. The V end was cut by 0 bases, the J end by 0 bases, with 8 bases between. The CDR3 extends over 15 amino acids. DNA for the CDR3: TGTGCCAGCAGCTTGGCTCGAGATAGCACAGATACGCAGTATTTT. It codes for CASSLARDSTDTQYF.

This chain uses TRBV7-9 with TRBJ2-5; 8 bases are a match to TRBD1. Germline trimming cut 2 bases from V and 3 bases from J; bases unmatched to any gene: 8. The CDR3 consists of 16 residues. The germline V gene has CDR1 SEHNR and CDR2 FQNEAQ (reference sequence). CDR3 nucleotides: TGTGCCAGCAGCTTAATTCCGGCAGGGGGCGAAGAGACCCAGTACTTC. As protein: CASSLIPAGGEETQYF.

The V call is TRBV7-8, the J call TRBJ1-1, with D perhaps matching TRBD1 (5 bases). V shed 3 bases and J shed 4 bases, with 9 bases lying between them. The length of the CDR3 is 13 residues. Germline V gene sequence: CDR1 SGHVS, CDR2 FQNEAQ. This CDR3 reads CASSFEGSTEAFF. CDR3 nucleotide sequence: TGTGCCAGCAGCTTCGAGGGGAGCACTGAAGCTTTCTTT.

This chain connects TRBV10-2 to TRBJ2-1, with D uncertain. Germline values: CDR1 WSHSY, CDR2 SAAADI. Trimming removed 6 bases from V and 4 bases from J, with 7 bases in between. The CDR3 loop spans 12 amino acids. Here the CDR3 DNA reads TGCGCCAGCAGGGACCGGTACAATGAGCAGTTCTTC. Protein product: CASRDRYNEQFF.

The V call is TRBV2, the J call TRBJ2-3; D could derive from TRBD1 or TRBD2 (5 bases each). The CDR3 extends over 13 amino acids. Germline CDR1 SNHLY, CDR2 FYNNEI. Trimming took off 11 bases at V and 8 bases at J, with 20 bases between the two ends. CDR3 residues: CASGAQPPGTQYF. CDR3 DNA sequence: TGTGCCTCCGGGGCCCAACCACCAGGTACGCAGTATTTT.

This clone was seen a handful of times. This sequence joins TRBV5-1 and TRBJ2-3; TRBD2 aligns across 7 bases. CDR1 is SGHRS and CDR2 is YFSETQ in the germline V gene. V was pared by 5 bases and J by 4 bases, with 13 bases of the junction left unmatched. The CDR3 covers 16 residues. CDR3 residues: CASRFIGGRLADTQYF. The CDR3 DNA sequence: TGCGCCAGCAGATTTATCGGGGGGAGGTTGGCAGATACGCAGTATTTT.

The sample holds a few counts of this clone. The V and J genes are TRBV9 and TRBJ2-1, with D possibly TRBD2 on 6 matching bases. This CDR3 has 16 residues. The germline gives CDR1 SGDLS, CDR2 YYNGEE. Trimming took 9 bases from V and 4 from J, leaving 23 bases between them. The CDR3 region has the DNA TGTGCCAAGGGTTCGGGAGAGCCCCGGCCTTACAATGAGCAGTTCTTC. Translation gives CAKGSGEPRPYNEQFF.

This clone appeared a single time. One end of the junction does not line up with germline, which may come from a read error. The chain employs TRBV5-1 and TRBJ2-5, with TRBD2 matching over 11 bases. This CDR3 is 16 amino acids long. Germline lookup yields CDR1 SGHRS and CDR2 YFSETQ. CDR3 loop: CASSSSTSGMRETQYF. DNA of the CDR3: TGTGCCAGCAGCTCCTCGACTAGCGGGATGAGGGAGACCCAGTACTTC. The whole variable domain, filled in from reference TRBV5-1 and TRBJ2-5, reads KAGVTQTPRYLIKTRGQQVTLSCSPISGHRSVSWYQQTPGQGLQFLFEYFSETQRNKGNFPGRFSGRQFSNSRSEMNVSTLELGDSALYLCASSSSTSGMRETQYFGPGTRLLVL.

The chain carries TRBV6-2 or TRBV6-3 and TRBJ1-4, with 8 positions matching TRBD1. The CDR3 spans 15 residues. J was trimmed by 5 bases and V by 4 bases; bases with no gene match: 6. Germline CDR1 is MNHEY and CDR2 is SVGEGT. As DNA, the CDR3 is TGTGCCAGCAGTTCCGAGACAGGGGAGAATGAAAAACTGTTTTTT. It is translated as CASSSETGENEKLFF.

Note on this clone: The junction differs from germline at one of its ends, possibly a read error. The chain links TRBV5-1 to TRBJ2-1; TRBD2 aligns across 7 bases. CDR3 length equals 15 residues. Germline V gives CDR1 SGHRS, CDR2 YFSETQ. This chain's CDR3 is CASSRSGPSYNEQFF. The CDR3 coding sequence is TGTGCCAGCAGCCGTAGCGGGCCCTCCTACAATGAGCAGTTCTTC.

The chain is built from TRBV6-4 and TRBJ2-1; 7 positions match TRBD1. The length of the CDR3 is 14 residues. Germline loops: CDR1 MRHNA, CDR2 SNTAGT. The trim removed 10 bases at V and 1 base at J, leaving 7 bases unmatched. This CDR3 reads CANLDRSSYNEQFF. In DNA form, the CDR3 reads TGTGCCAACCTGGACAGGAGTTCCTACAATGAGCAGTTCTTC.

This sequence joins TRBV6-2 or TRBV6-3 and TRBJ2-7; 8 nucleotides align to TRBD1. The V segment lost 0 bases and the J segment 0 bases; nucleotides outside the gene matches: 10. This CDR3 region has 18 residues. The germline CDR1 and CDR2 sequences are MNHEY and SVGEGT. Here the CDR3 reads CASSYSIGTGVSSYEQYV. Here the CDR3 DNA reads TGTGCCAGCAGTTACTCGATTGGGACAGGTGTTAGCTCCTACGAGCAGTACGTC.

This sequence joins TRBV10-3 and TRBJ2-3; 13 bases line up with TRBD2. CDR3 length: 16 amino acids. From germline, CDR1 is ENHRY and CDR2 SYGVKD. The J segment lost 1 base and the V segment lost 6 bases, leaving 4 bases of the junction unmatched. The CDR3 coding sequence is TGTGCCATCAGCGGACTAGCGGGAGACGGCACAGATACGCAGTATTTT. Protein sequence: CAISGLAGDGTDTQYF.

The chain is built from TRBV9 and TRBJ2-3, with 8 bases fitting TRBD2. Germline assignment: CDR1 SGDLS and CDR2 YYNGEE. The CDR3 has 17 amino acids. Germline trimming cut 2 bases from V and 2 bases from J; bases unmatched to any gene: 10. CDR3 bases: TGTGCCAGCAGCGTCCATGGTGCGGGGGGCTACACAGATACGCAGTATTTT. Its protein is CASSVHGAGGYTDTQYF.

The chain links TRBV11-3 to TRBJ1-2; D unclear. The CDR3 extends over 13 amino acids. V was pared by 5 bases and J by 5 bases, with 12 bases between. Germline CDR1 and CDR2: SGHNT and YENEEA. This chain's CDR3 is CASSPRSGYGYTF. The CDR3 DNA follows: TGTGCCAGCAGCCCGAGGTCGGGGTATGGCTACACCTTC.

The V call is TRBV14, the J call TRBJ1-6; D possibly corresponds to TRBD1 (6 bases). Germline CDR1 reads SGHDN; CDR2 reads FVKESK. This CDR3 is 19 amino acids long. Trimming stripped 1 base from V and 5 bases from J, with 21 bases between. In DNA form, the CDR3 reads TGTGCCAGCAGCCAAGTTCGACAGGTCGGGGGATATCATAATTCACCCCTCCACTTT. Translation: CASSQVRQVGGYHNSPLHF.

This chain uses TRBV19 with TRBJ1-1; D gene unclear. From germline, CDR1 is LNHDA and CDR2 SQIVND (reference sequence). Trimming removed 6 bases at V and 6 bases at J, with 11 bases between. The CDR3 extends over 12 amino acids. CDR3 bases: TGTGCCAGTAGAAACTGGGCCTCTGAAGCTTTCTTT. This sequence encodes CASRNWASEAFF.

In this sample, this clone turned up a few times. This sequence joins TRBV6-1 and TRBJ2-5; TRBD2 agrees at 8 bases. Germline CDR1 MNHNS, CDR2 SASEGT. The CDR3 totals 16 residues. Germline trimming cut 2 bases from V and 7 bases from J; bases unmatched to any gene: 12. The CDR3 region has the DNA TGTGCCAGCAGTGAAAGTAGCGGGACTATTAGACCGACCCAGTACTTC. This encodes CASSESSGTIRPTQYF.

This clone has just one count. The rearrangement uses TRBV6-9 and TRBJ1-5, with TRBD1 as a possible D gene (5 bases). V lost 7 bases, J lost 9 bases, and 19 bases lay in between. Germline V lookup: CDR1 MNHGY, CDR2 SVAAGI. The CDR3 loop spans 14 amino acids. CDR3 sequence reads: CASKQGHQSWPQHF. CDR3 in DNA: TGTGCCAGCAAGCAGGGCCATCAAAGTTGGCCCCAGCATTTT.